These 30 T cell receptor beta chains were sequenced from one sample in a study of cytomegalovirus exposure and HLA in healthy donors. With 60 Vbeta and 13 Jbeta primers, the PCR was carried out. Sequencing used immunoSEQ multiplex PCR; TCRdb keeps in-frame clones, though not all of them. The sample records 110,000 to 150,000 clones, roughly 76% being singletons. The source material was PBMCs. The origin of the receptors is a female donor in good health and CMV-seronegative.

The rearrangement joins TRBV28 to TRBJ1-4; possibly TRBD1 for D (5 bases). This CDR3 contains 17 residues. Germline CDR1 and CDR2: MDHEN and SYDVKM. Trimming pared 1 base from V and 7 bases from J, leaving 19 bases between. CDR3 protein: CASSLYPSGLGVEKLFF. In DNA, the CDR3 is TGTGCCAGCAGTTTATATCCATCTGGGTTAGGGGTTGAAAAACTGTTTTTT.

The chain combines TRBV9 with TRBJ1-1; weak D call: TRBD1 (6 bases). From germline, CDR1 is SGDLS and CDR2 YYNGEE. This CDR3 is 14 amino acids long. V lost 1 base and J 11 bases, leaving 18 bases between the germline ends. The CDR3 spells CASSVTQGQREAFF. The CDR3 DNA reads as TGTGCCAGCAGCGTAACCCAAGGACAGAGAGAGGCTTTCTTT.

This rearrangement joins TRBV9 to TRBJ1-2; perhaps TRBD1 as D (5 bases). Trimming stripped 3 bases from V and 3 bases from J, with 15 bases between. The CDR3 consists of 15 residues. Germline CDR1 reads SGDLS; CDR2 reads YYNGEE. As DNA, the CDR3 is TGTGCCAGCAGCGACCAACGGGGAGGGGACTATGGCTACACCTTC. As protein: CASSDQRGGDYGYTF.

This clone appeared a few times. This chain connects TRBV6-1 to TRBJ1-6, with 10 nucleotides matching TRBD1. CDR1 and CDR2 (germline): MNHNS, SASEGT. V gave up 5 bases and J gave up 10 bases; unmatched junction bases: 5. The CDR3 has 14 amino acids. The CDR3 coding sequence is TGTGCCAGCAGTTGGGACAGGGGAGGGTCACCCCTCCACTTT. Translation: CASSWDRGGSPLHF.

V usage is TRBV6-4 and J usage is TRBJ2-2; 9 nucleotides align to TRBD1. The junction had 11 bases not matched to a gene; V was cut back by 2 bases and J by 1 base. Germline CDR1 and CDR2: MRHNA and SNTAGT. The CDR3 has 19 residues. The CDR3 DNA follows: TGTGCCAGCAGTGACGAAATGGGACGGGACAGGGAGAACACCGGGGAGCTGTTTTTT. Translating it yields CASSDEMGRDRENTGELFF.

The chain couples TRBV11-2 to TRBJ2-1, with a tentative D call TRBD2 (5 bases). Trimming took 7 bases from V and 12 from J, leaving 25 bases between them. The CDR3 runs to 15 residues. Germline-derived CDR1 and CDR2 are SGHAT and FQNNGV. Here the CDR3 reads CASTTIARTFSPQFF. The CDR3 nucleotides read TGTGCCAGCACCACCATCGCCCGGACTTTCTCGCCGCAGTTCTTC.

J is TRBJ1-1 and V is TRBV29-1; the match to TRBD1 covers 10 bases. The CDR3 consists of 12 residues. CDR1 is SQVTM, CDR2 ANQGSEA, per germline. V shed 7 bases and J 7 bases; nucleotides not matched to a gene: 6. The CDR3, as DNA: TGCAGCGCCGACAGGGGGCCGAATGAAGCTTTCTTT. Translated, it gives CSADRGPNEAFF. Full variable domain (remainder filled in from reference TRBV29-1 and TRBJ1-1): SAVISQKPSRDICQRGTSLTIQCQVDSQVTMMFWYRQQPGQSLTLIATANQGSEATYESGFVIDKFPISRPNLTFSTLTVSNMSPEDSSIYLCSADRGPNEAFFGQGTRLTVV.

About this clone itself: At the DNA level, this CDR3 is encoded by other sequences in the same sample as well. The chain uses TRBV5-4 and TRBJ2-3; 11 nucleotides agree with TRBD2. Looked up from germline, CDR1 is SGHNT and CDR2 is YYREEE (reference sequence). J gave up 1 base and V 3 bases, and 4 bases lay outside the gene matches. This CDR3 contains 16 residues. CDR3 DNA sequence: TGTGCCAGCAGCTCTACGACTAGCGGGGGCACAGATACGCAGTATTTT. As protein: CASSSTTSGGTDTQYF.

The chain employs TRBV25-1 and TRBJ2-5; D not certain. The J call could be wrong; TRBJ2-7 is a better fit for the DNA end. CDR1 and CDR2 (germline): MGHDK, SYGVNS. This CDR3 is 16 amino acids long. In nucleotides, the CDR3 is TGTGCCAGCAGTGAATCCGCGACACCACTCACCTACGAGCAGTACTTC. This encodes CASSESATPLTYEQYF.

The CDR3 reads CASSVSGAGIYNEQFF. The DNA for the CDR3 is TGTGCCAGCAGTGTATCAGGGGCCGGTATTTACAATGAGCAGTTCTTC. The V gene is TRBV6-1, the J gene TRBJ2-1, with D perhaps TRBD1 (6 bases). The V gene lost 4 bases and the J gene lost 4 bases, with 17 bases spanning the gap. The CDR3 spans 16 residues. Looked up from germline, CDR1 is MNHNS and CDR2 is SASEGT.

This clone was counted a single time. The J gene is TRBJ1-1, the V gene TRBV5-1; D is undetermined. CDR3 length: 13 amino acids. The germline V gene has CDR1 SGHRS and CDR2 YFSETQ. Trimming left V 5 bases short and J 3 bases short, with 11 bases between. CDR3 residues: CASRMNRDTEAFF. Written as DNA, the CDR3 is TGCGCCAGCAGAATGAACCGGGACACTGAAGCTTTCTTT.

CDR3: CASSVIQAPNYGYTF. CDR3 bases: TGTGCCAGCAGTGTCATACAGGCTCCTAACTATGGCTACACCTTC. The rearrangement links TRBV6-5 to TRBJ1-2; weak D call: TRBD1 (5 bases). With 5 bases removed from V and 0 bases from J, the gap between germline ends came to 13 bases. Germline V CDR1 and CDR2: MNHEY, SVGAGI. The CDR3 is 15 amino acids.

The DNA for the CDR3 is TGTGCCAGCAGCCCCGCTAGCGGGAGGGCCGGGGAGCTGTTTTTT. Translation gives CASSPASGRAGELFF. The gene calls are TRBV9 and TRBJ2-2, with 12 bases that match TRBD2. V was clipped by 4 bases and J by 6 bases; unmatched bases: 4. Germline V gives CDR1 SGDLS, CDR2 YYNGEE. CDR3 length equals 15 residues.

The rearrangement joins TRBV13 to TRBJ2-7, with 9 bases matching TRBD1. This CDR3 is 17 amino acids long. Germline trimming cut 4 bases from V and 9 bases from J; bases unmatched to any gene: 19. Looked up from germline, CDR1 is PRHDT and CDR2 is FYEKMQ (reference sequence). The CDR3 nucleotides are TGTGCCAGCAGCTCCGTGACAGGGGGGCGGTTTAGGTGCGTGCAGTACTTC. It yields the protein CASSSVTGGRFRCVQYF.

The CDR3: CASSHPRDRPRGDTQYF. The CDR3 DNA reads TGTGCCAGCAGCCACCCCAGGGACAGACCGAGGGGAGATACGCAGTATTTT. The chain combines TRBV7-6 with TRBJ2-3, with 7 positions matching TRBD1. Germline loops: CDR1 SGHVS, CDR2 FNYEAQ. The V segment lost 5 bases and the J segment 5 bases; nucleotides outside the gene matches: 16. The CDR3 runs to 17 residues.

J is TRBJ1-5 and V is TRBV6-5; D is ambiguous. V lost 4 bases to trimming and J lost 11 bases, with 9 bases between them. There are 11 residues in the CDR3. Germline CDR1 is MNHEY and CDR2 is SVGAGI. The CDR3 coding sequence is TGTGCCAGCAGTTCCGGACTCACCCAGCATTTT. This encodes CASSSGLTQHF.

The chain is built from TRBV7-6 and TRBJ2-5, with 14 bases lining up with TRBD2. Looked up from germline, CDR1 is SGHVS and CDR2 is FNYEAQ. This CDR3 comprises 14 residues. Unmatched junction bases numbered 7, after V lost 5 bases and J lost 11 bases. The CDR3 DNA is TGTGCCAGCAGCCGGACTAGCGGGAGGAAAGAGCAGTACTTC. It is translated as CASSRTSGRKEQYF.

The chain's CDR3 is CASSEGTGDNYEQYF. The DNA of the CDR3 is TGCGCCAGCAGTGAGGGAACAGGGGATAACTACGAGCAGTACTTC. J is TRBJ2-7 and V is TRBV10-1; 7 bases agree with TRBD1. The CDR3 totals 15 residues. Trimming removed 2 bases from V and 3 bases from J; junction bases left unmatched: 7. Per the germline V gene, CDR1 is WNHNN and CDR2 is SYGVQD (reference sequence).

This clone showed up just a few times. CDR3 region: CASSEWGRPREAFF. The CDR3 DNA follows: TGTGCCAGCAGTGAATGGGGCAGGCCCCGGGAAGCTTTCTTT. V gene TRBV6-1 combines with J gene TRBJ1-1, with D tentatively TRBD1 (5 bases). Germline CDR1 MNHNS, CDR2 SASEGT. V was cut by 2 bases and J by 8 bases, with 15 bases left in between. The CDR3 extends over 14 amino acids.

The chain joins TRBV25-1 to TRBJ2-1; TRBD1 is a possible D gene (6 bases). The CDR3 has 15 amino acids. Trimming cost V 0 bases and J 4 bases, with 10 bases left between them. The V gene's germline CDR1 is MGHDK and CDR2 SYGVNS. CDR3 loop: CASSEYRTDYNEQFF. The CDR3 DNA is TGTGCCAGCAGTGAATATAGGACAGATTACAATGAGCAGTTCTTC.

This clone occurred a few times. V usage is TRBV6-4 and J usage is TRBJ2-1; 8 bases fit TRBD2. The CDR3 is 13 amino acids. The J segment lost 11 bases and the V segment lost 2 bases, leaving 5 bases of the junction unmatched. The germline V gene has CDR1 MRHNA and CDR2 SNTAGT. CDR3 region: CASSDLGTSKQFF. In DNA, the CDR3 is TGTGCCAGCAGTGACCTTGGGACTAGTAAGCAGTTCTTC.

J is TRBJ2-1 and V is TRBV27; weak D call: TRBD1 (5 bases). The germline gives CDR1 MNHEY, CDR2 SMNVEV (reference sequence). The V and J ends lost 7 bases and 4 bases respectively, with 8 bases between them. This CDR3 is 12 amino acids long. CDR3 nucleotide sequence: TGTGCCAGCACAGGGTCATACAATGAGCAGTTCTTC. Protein: CASTGSYNEQFF.

The CDR3: CASSYRGQETQYF. In nucleotides, the CDR3 is TGCGCCAGCAGCTACCGGGGGCAAGAGACCCAGTACTTC. The V gene is TRBV5-1, the J gene TRBJ2-5; TRBD2 is a possible D gene (6 bases). There are 13 residues in the CDR3. The germline V gene encodes CDR1 SGHRS and CDR2 YFSETQ. V dropped 3 bases and J dropped 2 bases, with 8 bases sitting between them.

The chain joins TRBV28 to TRBJ1-1, with D perhaps matching TRBD1 (6 bases). Trimming took off 4 bases at V and 3 bases at J, with 12 bases between the two ends. The CDR3 has 14 residues. Germline lookup yields CDR1 MDHEN and CDR2 SYDVKM. DNA for the CDR3: TGTGCCAGCAGTTCACACAGGGATTACACTGAAGCTTTCTTT. Translated: CASSSHRDYTEAFF.

The gene calls are TRBV5-1 and TRBJ2-7; TRBD2 is a possible D gene (6 bases). V lost 3 bases to trimming and J lost 1 base, with 14 bases between them. CDR1 is SGHRS, CDR2 YFSETQ, per germline. CDR3 size: 15 residues. This CDR3 reads CASSSGGGTSYEQYF. The CDR3 DNA is TGCGCCAGCAGCTCGGGCGGTGGGACTTCCTACGAGCAGTACTTC. Looking up the rest from reference TRBV5-1 and TRBJ2-7 gives the full variable domain: KAGVTQTPRYLIKTRGQQVTLSCSPISGHRSVSWYQQTPGQGLQFLFEYFSETQRNKGNFPGRFSGRQFSNSRSEMNVSTLELGDSALYLCASSSGGGTSYEQYFGPGTRLTVT.

About this clone: A read error may account for a junction end that differs from germline. The chain uses TRBV7-9 and TRBJ2-7; 7 positions match TRBD1. Germline V CDR1 and CDR2: SEHNR, FQNEAQ (reference sequence). The CDR3 loop spans 15 amino acids. This CDR3 is CSSSLVKGAGEEQYF. The CDR3 coding sequence is TGTTCCAGCAGCTTAGTTAAGGGGGCTGGTGAGGAGCAGTACTTC.

The chain carries TRBV27 and TRBJ2-4; D possibly corresponds to TRBD2 (5 bases). The germline CDR1 and CDR2 sequences are MNHEY and SMNVEV (reference sequence). The V gene lost 6 bases and the J gene lost 0 bases, with 9 bases spanning the gap. The CDR3 runs 14 residues. CDR3 DNA sequence: TGTGCCAGCAGCCCCGGACTAGCCAAAAACATTCAGTACTTC. Translating gives CASSPGLAKNIQYF.

V gene TRBV5-1 combines with J gene TRBJ2-1; D possibly corresponds to TRBD2 (5 bases). This CDR3 has 15 amino acids. Germline V gives CDR1 SGHRS, CDR2 YFSETQ. V shed 2 bases and J shed 7 bases, with 16 bases lying between them. The CDR3 coding sequence is TGCGCCAGCAGCTTCCGGGAAAACTCGGGGAATGAGCAGTTCTTC. Its translation is CASSFRENSGNEQFF.

The chain links TRBV9 to TRBJ2-7; possibly TRBD1 for D (6 bases). There are 14 residues in the CDR3. V lost 3 bases, J lost 2 bases, and 12 bases lay in between. The V gene's germline CDR1 is SGDLS and CDR2 YYNGEE. In DNA form, the CDR3 reads TGTGCCAGCAGCGCGAGTACAGGGCCCTACGAGCAGTACTTC. This translates into CASSASTGPYEQYF.

The chain has TRBV5-1 and TRBJ2-3, with 7 bases fitting TRBD1. Germline assignment: CDR1 SGHRS and CDR2 YFSETQ. The CDR3 spans 18 residues. J gave up 2 bases and V 2 bases, and 14 bases lay outside the gene matches. The CDR3 protein is CASSLRSRQGAYTDTQYF. CDR3 sequence (DNA): TGCGCCAGCAGCTTACGCTCCCGACAGGGAGCTTACACAGATACGCAGTATTTT.